These 8 T cell receptor beta chains share one sample of origin, sequenced in a study of blood T cell repertoires in COVID-19. Assay used: immunoSEQ multiplex PCR; TCRdb lists only in-frame clones, some missing. The sample contains around 180,000 clones, around 86% of which appear only once. The sequenced sample consisted of PBMCs or T cells enriched from blood (not recorded which). These receptors came from a young woman who had recovered from COVID-19.

This clone was observed a single time. The chain employs TRBV2 and TRBJ2-4; D is ambiguous. The germline V gene encodes CDR1 SNHLY and CDR2 FYNNEI. CDR3 length: 16 amino acids. The ends were cut back, 1 base at V and 3 bases at J, with 13 bases in the middle. CDR3 in DNA: TGTGCCAGCAGTGAAGGAGGTGGAATCGTCAAAAACATTCAGTACTTC. Translating gives CASSEGGGIVKNIQYF.

The table lists this clone with a few counts. V usage is TRBV6-4 and J usage is TRBJ1-1; D not resolved. This CDR3 has 14 residues. Trimming took 4 bases from V and 0 from J, leaving 9 bases between them. CDR1 is MRHNA and CDR2 is SNTAGT in the germline V gene. The CDR3 sequence is CASSANSMNTEAFF. CDR3 DNA: TGTGCCAGCAGTGCTAACTCCATGAACACTGAAGCTTTCTTT.

The chain combines TRBV2 with TRBJ2-1, with D possibly TRBD2 on 5 matching bases. The length of the CDR3 is 12 residues. The V gene's germline CDR1 is SNHLY and CDR2 FYNNEI. The ends were cut back, 5 bases at V and 8 bases at J, with 10 bases in the middle. The CDR3: CASSLLGDEQFF. CDR3 nucleotides: TGTGCCAGCAGTTTACTAGGCGATGAGCAGTTCTTC.

The rearrangement uses TRBV7-2 and TRBJ2-3; 7 bases map to TRBD2. The length of the CDR3 is 17 residues. V shed 4 bases and J 6 bases; nucleotides not matched to a gene: 16. Germline loops: CDR1 SGHTA, CDR2 FQGNSA. The CDR3 reads CASSSLPAGALGDTQYF. In DNA, the CDR3 is TGTGCCAGCAGCTCCCTCCCCGCGGGAGCGCTTGGGGATACGCAGTATTTT.

The chain uses TRBV27 and TRBJ1-3; perhaps TRBD1 as D (5 bases). V was shortened by 2 bases and J by 2 bases, with 7 bases between the two germline ends. The CDR3 is 14 amino acids. Germline CDR1 reads MNHEY; CDR2 reads SMNVEV (reference sequence). The CDR3 sequence is CASSLLGPGNTIYF. CDR3 in DNA: TGTGCCAGCAGTTTACTGGGGCCTGGAAACACCATATATTTT.

The chain is built from TRBV28 and TRBJ1-3, with D maybe TRBD1 (6 bases). From germline, CDR1 is MDHEN and CDR2 SYDVKM. V dropped 3 bases and J dropped 0 bases, with 12 bases sitting between them. The CDR3 extends over 16 amino acids. The CDR3 protein is CASSFRGRSSGNTIYF. CDR3 DNA sequence: TGTGCCAGCAGTTTCAGGGGACGGTCCTCTGGAAACACCATATATTTT. Full variable domain (outside the CDR3, taken from reference TRBV28 and TRBJ1-3): DVKVTQSSRYLVKRTGEKVFLECVQDMDHENMFWYRQDPGLGLRLIYFSYDVKMKEKGDIPEGYSVSREKKERFSLILESASTNQTSMYLCASSFRGRSSGNTIYFGEGSWLTVV.

The genes are TRBV7-9 and TRBJ2-7; a possible D gene is TRBD2 (6 bases). Trimming pared 5 bases from V and 5 bases from J, leaving 22 bases between. The CDR3 sequence is 16 residues long. CDR1 is SEHNR, CDR2 FQNEAQ, per germline (reference sequence). This CDR3 is CASSVWTARETDEQYF. CDR3 sequence (DNA): TGTGCCAGCAGCGTATGGACTGCACGGGAGACCGACGAGCAGTACTTC.

The rearrangement uses TRBV3-1 (or the pseudogene TRBV3-2) and TRBJ2-3, with TRBD2 identical over 11 bases. Germline V lookup: CDR1 LGHDT, CDR2 YNNKEL (reference sequence). The CDR3 has 15 residues. V dropped 6 bases and J dropped 5; count of bases not matched to a gene: 7. The CDR3, as DNA: TGTGCCAGCAGTCCGTCTAGCGGGAGGTTAGATACGCAGTATTTT. This gives the protein CASSPSSGRLDTQYF.